This T cell receptor beta chain was captured by sequencing in a study of control samples from healthy donors and cancer patients. This CDR3 comprises 12 residues. Trimming removed 10 bases at V and 3 bases at J, with 12 bases between. From germline, CDR1 is KGHDR and CDR2 SFDVKD. The data were produced by immunoSEQ multiplex PCR, yet TCRdb's version contains in-frame clones alone and is incomplete. This sample carries approximately 87,000 clones, about nine tenths of them seen once, and the ten largest clones take approximately 16%. The sequence derives from a man aged 50-59 years in good health. Sequenced input: blood. The chain has TRBV24-1 and TRBJ2-7; D call uncertain. CDR3 region: CATTFPGYEQYF. Here the CDR3 DNA reads TGTGCCACGACTTTCCCCGGCTACGAGCAGTACTTC.